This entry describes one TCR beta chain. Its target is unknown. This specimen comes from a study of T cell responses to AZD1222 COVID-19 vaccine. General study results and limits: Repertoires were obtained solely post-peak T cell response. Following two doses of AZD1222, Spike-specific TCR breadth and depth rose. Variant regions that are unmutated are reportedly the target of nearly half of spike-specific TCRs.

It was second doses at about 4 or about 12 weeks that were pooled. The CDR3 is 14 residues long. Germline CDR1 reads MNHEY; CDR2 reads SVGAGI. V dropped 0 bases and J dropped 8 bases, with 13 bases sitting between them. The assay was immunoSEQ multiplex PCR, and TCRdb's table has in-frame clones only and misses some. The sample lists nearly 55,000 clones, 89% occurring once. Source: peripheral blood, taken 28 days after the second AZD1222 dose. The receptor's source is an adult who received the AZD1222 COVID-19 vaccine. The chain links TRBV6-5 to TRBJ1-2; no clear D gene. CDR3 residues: CASSYSMATPGYTF. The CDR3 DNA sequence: TGTGCCAGCAGTTACTCGATGGCCACTCCAGGCTACACCTTC.